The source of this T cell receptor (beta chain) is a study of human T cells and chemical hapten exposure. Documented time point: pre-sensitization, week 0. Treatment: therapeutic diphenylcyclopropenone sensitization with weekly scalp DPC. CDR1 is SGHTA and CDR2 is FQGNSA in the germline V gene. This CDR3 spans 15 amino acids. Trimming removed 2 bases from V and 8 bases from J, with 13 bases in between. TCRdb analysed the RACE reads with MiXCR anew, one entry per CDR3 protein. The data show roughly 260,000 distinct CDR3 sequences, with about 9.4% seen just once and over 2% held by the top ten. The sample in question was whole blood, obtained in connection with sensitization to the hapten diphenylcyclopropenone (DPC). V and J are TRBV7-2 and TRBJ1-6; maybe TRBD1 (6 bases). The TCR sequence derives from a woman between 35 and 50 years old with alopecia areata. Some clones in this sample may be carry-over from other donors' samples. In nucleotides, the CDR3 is TGTGCCAGCAGCTTACAAGGGGGGCCCTATTCACCCCTCCACTTT. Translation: CASSLQGGPYSPLHF.